One and the same sample provided the 28 T cell receptor beta chains below, sequenced in a study of Tregs in tolerant kidney transplant recipients. Related graft donors supplied nonmyeloablative bone marrow transplants, and mixed chimerism was transient. Sequencing was performed with immunoSEQ multiplex PCR; in TCRdb, only in-frame clones are kept and a portion is missing. The table lists more than 70,000 clones, 90% to 95% of them singletons, with about 1.6% in the top ten. The sequencing used CD4+ T cells from blood (PBMCs), collected 24 months after the transplant. These receptors originate from a human patient who received a combined kidney and bone marrow transplant. Some T cells may be graft donor cells.

In nucleotides, the CDR3 is TGTGCCAGCAGTTCGACAGGGGTATTCGATGAGCAGTTCTTC. This sequence encodes CASSSTGVFDEQFF. The chain is built from TRBV28 and TRBJ2-1; 8 nucleotides align to TRBD1. Germline V gene sequence: CDR1 MDHEN, CDR2 SYDVKM. This CDR3 is 14 amino acids long. Trimming took 4 bases from V and 8 from J; bases not matched to a gene: 7.

The chain combines TRBV28 with TRBJ2-2; the D gene is possibly TRBD2 (7 bases). Per the germline V gene, CDR1 is MDHEN and CDR2 is SYDVKM. CDR3 length: 14 amino acids. V lost 8 bases and J lost 5, with 15 bases in between. The CDR3 DNA follows: TGTGCCAGCGGATACGGGGGGCGGACCGGGGAGCTGTTTTTT. Its translation is CASGYGGRTGELFF. The full variable domain, with the rest looked up from reference TRBV28 and TRBJ2-2, is DVKVTQSSRYLVKRTGEKVFLECVQDMDHENMFWYRQDPGLGLRLIYFSYDVKMKEKGDIPEGYSVSREKKERFSLILESASTNQTSMYLCASGYGGRTGELFFGEGSRLTVL.

The chain joins TRBV19 to TRBJ2-1; tentatively, D is TRBD2 (7 bases). Germline loops: CDR1 LNHDA, CDR2 SQIVND (reference sequence). CDR3 size: 14 residues. Trimming shortened V by 7 bases and J by 8 bases, and 18 bases separated the two germline ends. CDR3 bases: TGTGCCAGTACCTTGGGCAGGGAGGGGGATGAGCAGTTCTTC. Its translation is CASTLGREGDEQFF. Filled out from reference TRBV19 and TRBJ2-1, the complete variable domain reads DGGITQSPKYLFRKEGQNVTLSCEQNLNHDAMYWYRQDPGQGLRLIYYSQIVNDFQKGDIAEGYSVSREKKESFPLTVTSAQKNPTAFYLCASTLGREGDEQFFGPGTRLTVL.

The CDR3 nucleotides are TGTGCCAGCAGCACTCCGGGAGCTTTGGGGGATACGCAGTATTTT. This sequence encodes CASSTPGALGDTQYF. The chain is built from TRBV5-6 and TRBJ2-3, with a possible D match to TRBD2 (6 bases). Germline V gene sequence: CDR1 SGHDT, CDR2 YYEEEE. The CDR3 has 15 amino acids. V was clipped by 4 bases and J by 6 bases, with 18 bases between them.

This chain joins TRBV29-1 and TRBJ2-3, with TRBD2 matching over 7 bases. Looked up from germline, CDR1 is SQVTM and CDR2 is ANQGSEA. V was clipped by 7 bases and J by 3 bases; unmatched bases: 4. This CDR3 is built from 12 residues. CDR3 coding DNA: TGCAGCGCCCGGCGGGAGACAGATACGCAGTATTTT. It yields the protein CSARRETDTQYF.

The chain has TRBV4-3 and TRBJ2-5; D remains ambiguous. Germline values: CDR1 LGHNA, CDR2 YSLEER. V lost 0 bases to trimming and J lost 2 bases, with 4 bases between them. The CDR3 is made up of 13 amino acids. CDR3: CASSQETQETQYF. In DNA, the CDR3 is TGCGCCAGCAGCCAAGAGACACAAGAGACCCAGTACTTC.

This clone was seen a handful of times. The gene calls are TRBV5-6 and TRBJ2-1; D unclear. Germline V gene sequence: CDR1 SGHDT, CDR2 YYEEEE. The CDR3 contains 17 residues. Trimming pared 0 bases from V and 0 bases from J, leaving 13 bases between. The CDR3 DNA follows: TGTGCCAGCAGCTTGGATCGCGGCTGGAGCTCCTACAATGAGCAGTTCTTC. This sequence encodes CASSLDRGWSSYNEQFF.

This clone was found once. J is TRBJ2-2 and V is TRBV10-3; TRBD1 might be the D (5 bases). Germline values: CDR1 ENHRY, CDR2 SYGVKD. V was cut by 8 bases and J by 0 bases, with 13 bases left in between. CDR3 size: 15 residues. For the CDR3, the DNA is TGTGCCATCTCCTCAGGGCAGGCGAACACCGGGGAGCTGTTTTTT. As protein: CAISSGQANTGELFF.

This chain connects TRBV11-3 to TRBJ1-6; D perhaps matches TRBD1 (6 bases). This CDR3 has 14 residues. V lost 2 bases, J lost 7 bases, and 9 bases lay in between. Germline V gene lookup returns CDR1 SGHNT and CDR2 YENEEA. CDR3 protein: CASSLRGHNSPLHF. DNA of the CDR3: TGTGCCAGCAGCTTAAGGGGACACAATTCACCCCTCCACTTT.

The gene calls are TRBV7-9 and TRBJ1-1, with 7 bases lining up with TRBD1. The ends lost 5 bases at V and 1 base at J; junction bases unmatched: 10. This CDR3 has 16 amino acids. Germline assignment: CDR1 SEHNR and CDR2 FQNEAQ (reference sequence). The CDR3 DNA reads TGTGCCAGCAGCCGCCGAGACAGGGCCGCGAACACTGAAGCTTTCTTT. This gives the protein CASSRRDRAANTEAFF.

The V gene is TRBV7-9, the J gene TRBJ2-7; 10 bases match TRBD1. This CDR3 is built from 12 residues. Per the germline V gene, CDR1 is SEHNR and CDR2 is FQNEAQ (reference sequence). J gave up 5 bases and V 7 bases, and 2 bases lay outside the gene matches. DNA for the CDR3: TGTGCCAGCATGACAGGGGGCGACGAGCAGTACTTC. This encodes CASMTGGDEQYF. The whole variable domain, remainder taken from reference TRBV7-9 and TRBJ2-7, is DTGVSQNPRHKITKRGQNVTFRCDPISEHNRLYWYRQTLGQGPEFLTYFQNEAQLEKSRLLSDRFSAERPKGSFSTLEIQRTEQGDSAMYLCASMTGGDEQYFGPGTRLTVT.

The chain employs TRBV4-3 and TRBJ2-7, with D uncertain. The CDR3 length is 16 residues. Trimming removed 0 bases at V and 5 bases at J, with 17 bases between. Germline CDR1 and CDR2: LGHNA and YSLEER. The CDR3 is CASSQEVRDGGDEQYF. The DNA of the CDR3 is TGCGCCAGCAGCCAAGAAGTGAGAGACGGCGGCGACGAGCAGTACTTC.

The chain links TRBV19 to TRBJ2-7; 7 bases fit TRBD1. CDR3 length: 16 amino acids. The ends lost 2 bases at V and 7 bases at J; junction bases unmatched: 14. CDR1 is LNHDA, CDR2 SQIVND, per germline (reference sequence). The CDR3 region is CASSIIQGTVSGEQYF. For the CDR3, the DNA is TGTGCCAGTAGTATAATACAGGGGACAGTCTCGGGGGAGCAGTACTTC.

The V call is TRBV15, the J call TRBJ2-7; D possibly corresponds to TRBD2 (5 bases). Germline V gives CDR1 LNHNV, CDR2 YYDKDF (reference sequence). The V gene lost 5 bases and the J gene lost 7 bases, with 18 bases spanning the gap. The CDR3 has 14 amino acids. Written as DNA, the CDR3 is TGTGCCACCAGCCTGGTCGTTGGGTGGAGGGAGCAGTACTTC. As protein: CATSLVVGWREQYF.

The chain joins TRBV4-1 to TRBJ2-2; 7 nucleotides match TRBD2. V dropped 1 base and J dropped 0; count of bases not matched to a gene: 2. The germline V gene encodes CDR1 MGHRA and CDR2 YSYEKL. The CDR3 is made up of 16 amino acids. CDR3 in amino acids: CASSQASGANTGELFF. The CDR3, as DNA: TGCGCCAGCAGCCAAGCTAGCGGTGCGAACACCGGGGAGCTGTTTTTT.

This sequence joins TRBV4-3 and TRBJ1-2; the D gene is possibly TRBD1 (5 bases). The CDR3 covers 16 residues. Deletions cut 2 bases from V and 8 bases from J, with 21 bases between. Germline values: CDR1 LGHNA, CDR2 YSLEER. The CDR3 loop reads CASSQTAGRAAWGYTF. The CDR3 DNA reads as TGCGCCAGCAGCCAAACGGCAGGGCGCGCGGCATGGGGCTACACCTTC.

The chain employs TRBV7-2 and TRBJ1-5, with 7 positions matching TRBD1. The CDR3 totals 15 residues. V was pared by 1 base and J by 11 bases, with 11 bases of the junction left unmatched. From germline, CDR1 is SGHTA and CDR2 FQGNSA. The CDR3 bases are TGTGCCAGCAGCTTAGAAAGTCAGGGGGTCGGGGCCCAGCATTTT. Translating it yields CASSLESQGVGAQHF.

V usage is TRBV28 and J usage is TRBJ1-6; 10 bases are shared with TRBD1. V gave up 6 bases and J gave up 9 bases; unmatched junction bases: 14. Germline-derived CDR1 and CDR2 are MDHEN and SYDVKM. The CDR3 contains 17 residues. CDR3 DNA: TGTGCCAGCAGCATTTCACCACCGGGACAGGGGACTTCACCCCTCCACTTT. It codes for CASSISPPGQGTSPLHF.

The J gene is TRBJ1-2, the V gene TRBV18, with D tentatively TRBD1 (6 bases). CDR1 and CDR2 from the germline V gene are KGHSH and LQKENI. The CDR3 runs 15 residues. The V end lost 2 bases, the J end lost 5 bases, and 15 bases lay between the germline ends. The chain's CDR3 is CASSPKGTPTYGYTF. CDR3 DNA sequence: TGTGCCAGCTCACCAAAAGGGACACCTACTTATGGCTACACCTTC. Using reference TRBV18 and TRBJ1-2 for the parts outside the CDR3, the full variable domain is NAGVMQNPRHLVRRRGQEARLRCSPMKGHSHVYWYRQLPEEGLKFMVYLQKENIIDESGMPKERFSAEFPKEGPSILRIQQVVRGDSAAYFCASSPKGTPTYGYTFGSGTRLTVV.

The count of this clone is one. CDR3: CASRLDSSGYTF. The CDR3 DNA follows: TGTGCCAGCAGACTCGACAGTTCGGGCTACACCTTC. This chain joins TRBV7-9 and TRBJ1-2; D may be TRBD1 (5 bases). V was cut by 6 bases and J by 8 bases, with 13 bases left in between. CDR3 length: 12 residues. CDR1 and CDR2 (germline): SEHNR, FQNEAQ (reference sequence). The whole variable domain, filled in from reference TRBV7-9 and TRBJ1-2, reads DTGVSQNPRHKITKRGQNVTFRCDPISEHNRLYWYRQTLGQGPEFLTYFQNEAQLEKSRLLSDRFSAERPKGSFSTLEIQRTEQGDSAMYLCASRLDSSGYTFGSGTRLTVV.

The J gene is TRBJ2-7, the V gene TRBV7-2; D may be TRBD1 (5 bases). The ends were cut back, 4 bases at V and 6 bases at J, with 10 bases in the middle. Germline V gene data show CDR1 as SGHTA and CDR2 as FQGNSA. The CDR3 length is 12 residues. The CDR3 sequence: CASSSSRVEQYF. DNA of the CDR3: TGTGCCAGCAGCTCTTCCAGGGTCGAGCAGTACTTC.

The genes are TRBV6-1 and TRBJ1-2; a possible D gene is TRBD1 (6 bases). The length of the CDR3 is 14 residues. Germline CDR1 MNHNS, CDR2 SASEGT. Trimming cost V 3 bases and J 3 bases, with 11 bases left between them. DNA for the CDR3: TGTGCCAGCAGTGAGAGGCAGGGGTACTATGGCTACACCTTC. This encodes CASSERQGYYGYTF.

The J gene is TRBJ1-2, the V gene TRBV6-5; the D gene is possibly TRBD1 (5 bases). CDR3 size: 14 residues. V lost 7 bases and J lost 4, with 16 bases in between. Germline assignment: CDR1 MNHEY and CDR2 SVGAGI. This CDR3 reads CASTSAGRVYGYTF. In nucleotides, the CDR3 is TGTGCCAGCACCTCGGCAGGGAGGGTCTATGGCTACACCTTC.

The chain links TRBV6-5 to TRBJ1-1; no clear D. The V and J ends lost 5 bases and 5 bases respectively, with 15 bases between them. Per the germline V gene, CDR1 is MNHEY and CDR2 is SVGAGI. The length of the CDR3 is 14 residues. CDR3 sequence (DNA): TGTGCCAGCAGTCACGGACGGAGCGGTACTGAAGCTTTCTTT. Protein product: CASSHGRSGTEAFF.

The chain joins TRBV14 to TRBJ1-1; D not certain. V was cut by 0 bases and J by 10 bases, with 15 bases left in between. The CDR3 spans 14 residues. CDR1 SGHDN and CDR2 FVKESK come from the germline V gene. CDR3 sequence (DNA): TGTGCCAGCAGCCAAGAAAGGTCTTCAGGAGGAGCTTTCTTT. This encodes CASSQERSSGGAFF.

The V and J genes are TRBV4-3 and TRBJ1-2; D is unresolved. V lost 4 bases, J lost 1 base, and 13 bases lay in between. Germline values: CDR1 LGHNA, CDR2 YSLEER. The CDR3 loop spans 15 amino acids. The CDR3, as DNA: TGCGCCAGCAGCCGGGTCTTAGCCGGTAACTATGGCTACACCTTC. This translates into CASSRVLAGNYGYTF.

Note on this clone: The junction does not match germline at one end; this may be a read error. This sample also contains other DNA sequences that code for the same CDR3. In nucleotides, the CDR3 is TGTGCCAGCAGCTCAGCAACAGGGGACTTTTATAATTCCCCCCTCCACTTT. Translating gives CASSSATGDFYNSPLHF. This chain connects TRBV9 to TRBJ1-6; 7 bases fit TRBD1. CDR3 length: 17 amino acids. Germline V CDR1 and CDR2: SGDLS, YYNGEE. The full variable domain, in which reference TRBV9 and TRBJ1-6 provide the parts outside the CDR3, is DSGVTQTPKHLITATGQRVTLRCSPRSGDLSVYWYQQSLDQGLQFLIQYYNGEERAKGNILERFSAQQFPDLHSELNLSSLELGDSALYFCASSSATGDFYNSPLHFGNGTRLTVT.

The chain has TRBV9 and TRBJ2-3; unclear D gene. Germline V gene data show CDR1 as SGDLS and CDR2 as YYNGEE. Trimming removed 3 bases at V and 5 bases at J, with 16 bases between. The CDR3 sequence is 15 residues long. In nucleotides, the CDR3 is TGTGCCAGCAGCGCGAACCCGGGTTTGGGAGATACGCAGTATTTT. It encodes CASSANPGLGDTQYF.